This T cell receptor (beta chain) was recovered during a study of CD8 T cells in ankylosing spondylitis. General study points: In ankylosing spondylitis blood, a motif of seven to nine highly homologous TCR beta variants appeared characteristic. Past studies reported some motif variants in reactive arthritis synovial fluid and blood. Disease-linked clones proved CD8+ and comparatively uncommon in peripheral blood.

One entry per CDR3 protein results from TCRdb running MiXCR on the 5' RACE reads. The sample shows about 360,000 distinct CDR3 sequences, around 15% of them seen only once. Comments on this clonotype: Its target is not known.

The CDR3 runs to 16 residues. Trimming took off 2 bases at V and 0 bases at J, with 11 bases between the two ends. Germline V lookup: CDR1 KGHSH, CDR2 LQKENI. The chain joins TRBV18 to TRBJ1-5; TRBD1 might be the D (5 bases). Sequencing was done on a sample of blood, either unsorted or a sorted T cell fraction (not recorded which). The source is a male donor with ankylosing spondylitis or in good health (not recorded which). The CDR3 nucleotides read TGTGCCAGCTCACCAGGGACGCAGGATAGCAATCAGCCCCAGCATTTT. Translation gives CASSPGTQDSNQPQHF.